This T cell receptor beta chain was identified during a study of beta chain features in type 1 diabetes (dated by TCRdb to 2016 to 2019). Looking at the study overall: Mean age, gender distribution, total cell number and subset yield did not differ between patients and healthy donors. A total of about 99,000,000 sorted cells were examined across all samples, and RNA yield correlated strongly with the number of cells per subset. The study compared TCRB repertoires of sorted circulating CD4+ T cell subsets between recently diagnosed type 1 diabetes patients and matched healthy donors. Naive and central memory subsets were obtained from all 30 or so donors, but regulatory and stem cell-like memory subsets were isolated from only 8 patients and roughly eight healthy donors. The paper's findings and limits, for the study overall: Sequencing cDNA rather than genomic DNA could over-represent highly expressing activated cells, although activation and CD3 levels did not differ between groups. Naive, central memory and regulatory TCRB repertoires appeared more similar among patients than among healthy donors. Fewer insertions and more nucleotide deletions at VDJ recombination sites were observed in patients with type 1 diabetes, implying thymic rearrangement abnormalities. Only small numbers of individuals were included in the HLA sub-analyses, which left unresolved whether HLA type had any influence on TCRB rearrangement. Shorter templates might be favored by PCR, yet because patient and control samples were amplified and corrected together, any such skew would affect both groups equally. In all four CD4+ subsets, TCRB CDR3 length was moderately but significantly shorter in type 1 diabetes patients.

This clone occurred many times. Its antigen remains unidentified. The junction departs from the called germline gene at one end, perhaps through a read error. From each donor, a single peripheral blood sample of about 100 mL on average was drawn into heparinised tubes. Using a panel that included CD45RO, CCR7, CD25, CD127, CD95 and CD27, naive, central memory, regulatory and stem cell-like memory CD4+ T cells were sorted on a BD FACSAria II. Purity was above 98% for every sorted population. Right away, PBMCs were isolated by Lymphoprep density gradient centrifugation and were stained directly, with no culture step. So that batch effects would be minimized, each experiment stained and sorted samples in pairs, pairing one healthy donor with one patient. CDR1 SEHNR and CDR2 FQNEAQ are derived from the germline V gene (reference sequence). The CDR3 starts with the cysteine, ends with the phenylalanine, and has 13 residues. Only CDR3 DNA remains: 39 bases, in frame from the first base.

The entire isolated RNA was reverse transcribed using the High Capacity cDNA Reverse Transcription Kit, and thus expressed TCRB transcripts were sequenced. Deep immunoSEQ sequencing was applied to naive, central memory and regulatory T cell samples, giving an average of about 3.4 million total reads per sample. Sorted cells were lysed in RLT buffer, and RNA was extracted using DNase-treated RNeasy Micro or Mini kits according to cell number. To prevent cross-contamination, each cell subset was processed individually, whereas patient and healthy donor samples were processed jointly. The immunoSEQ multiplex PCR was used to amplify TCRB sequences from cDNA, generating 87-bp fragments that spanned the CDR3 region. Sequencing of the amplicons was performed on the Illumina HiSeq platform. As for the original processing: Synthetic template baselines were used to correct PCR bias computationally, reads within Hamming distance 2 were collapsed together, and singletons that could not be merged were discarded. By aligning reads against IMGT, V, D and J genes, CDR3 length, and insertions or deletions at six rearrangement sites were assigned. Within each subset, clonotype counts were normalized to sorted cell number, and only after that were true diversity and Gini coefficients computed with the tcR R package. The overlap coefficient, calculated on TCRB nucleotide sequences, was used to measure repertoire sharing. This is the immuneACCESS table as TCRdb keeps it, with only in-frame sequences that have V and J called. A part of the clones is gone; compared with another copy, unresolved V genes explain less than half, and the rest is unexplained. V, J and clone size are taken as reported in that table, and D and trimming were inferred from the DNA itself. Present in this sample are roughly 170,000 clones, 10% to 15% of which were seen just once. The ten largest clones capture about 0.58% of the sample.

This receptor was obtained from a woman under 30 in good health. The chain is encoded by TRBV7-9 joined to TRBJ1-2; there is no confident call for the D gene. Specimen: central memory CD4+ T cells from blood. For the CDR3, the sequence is CASSLIDGIEPIF. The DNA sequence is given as TGTGCCAGCAGCCTTATTGACGGGATTGAGCCCATCTTC.